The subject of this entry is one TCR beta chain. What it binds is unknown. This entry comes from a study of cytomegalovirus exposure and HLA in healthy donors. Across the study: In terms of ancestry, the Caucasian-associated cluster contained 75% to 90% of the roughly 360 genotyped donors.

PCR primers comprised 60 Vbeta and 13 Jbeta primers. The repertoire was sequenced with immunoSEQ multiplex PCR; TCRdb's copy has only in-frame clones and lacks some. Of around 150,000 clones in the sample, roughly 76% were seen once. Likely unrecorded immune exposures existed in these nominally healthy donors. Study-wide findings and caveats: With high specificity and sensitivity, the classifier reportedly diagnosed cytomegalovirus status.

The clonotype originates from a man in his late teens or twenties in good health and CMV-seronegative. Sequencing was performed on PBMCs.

The DNA of the CDR3 is TGTGCCAGCAGCGAGAGGACAGGGATAAGGACCGGGGAGCTGTTTTTT. Protein sequence: CASSERTGIRTGELFF. V and J are TRBV9 and TRBJ2-2, with TRBD1 identical over 8 bases. CDR3 length: 16 amino acids. Germline V gene lookup returns CDR1 SGDLS and CDR2 YYNGEE. V lost 3 bases, J lost 5 bases, and 9 bases stayed unmatched.